The 25 T cell receptor beta chains below come from one sample, sequenced in a study of T-cell memory formation after mild COVID-19. Each CDR3 protein gets one entry after TCRdb re-called the 5' RACE reads with MiXCR. Among 350,000 or so distinct CDR3 sequences listed, over 20% were seen once. Sequencing used PBMCs or a T cell subset sorted from them (not recorded which). These receptors originate from an adult woman who had mild COVID-19 (a few samples of this study predate the infection). Cell type and time point are not known.

This clonotype was counted only a few times. This chain uses TRBV7-8 with TRBJ2-3; D gene unclear. V lost 1 base and J 1 base, leaving 9 bases between the germline ends. The germline CDR1 and CDR2 sequences are SGHVS and FQNEAQ. The CDR3 totals 15 residues. The CDR3 loop reads CASSLVAQGTDTQYF. The CDR3 coding sequence is TGTGCCAGCAGCTTAGTGGCTCAGGGCACAGATACGCAGTATTTT.

The chain employs TRBV12-3 or TRBV12-4 and TRBJ1-2; D gene uncertain. This CDR3 comprises 13 residues. Trimming cost V 3 bases and J 4 bases, with 9 bases left between them. The CDR3 nucleotides are TGTGCCAGCAGTTTTCGTCCTGTCTATGGCTACACCTTC. Its translation is CASSFRPVYGYTF.

The rearrangement joins TRBV4-2 to TRBJ2-7; D perhaps matches TRBD2 (8 bases). Germline CDR1 is LGHNA and CDR2 is YNFKEQ. Trimming pared 4 bases from V and 5 bases from J, leaving 18 bases between. The CDR3 is 15 amino acids. CDR3 in amino acids: CASSPREGAPHEQYF. The CDR3 DNA sequence: TGTGCCAGCAGCCCTCGGGAGGGGGCGCCTCACGAGCAGTACTTC.

This clonotype was seen only a few times. V usage is TRBV7-9 and J usage is TRBJ2-7; the match to TRBD1 covers 8 bases. This CDR3 region has 14 residues. The germline V gene encodes CDR1 SEHNR and CDR2 FQNEAQ (reference sequence). J was trimmed by 9 bases and V by 5 bases; bases with no gene match: 12. The CDR3 spells CASSDPGQAVGQYF. For the CDR3, the DNA is TGTGCCAGCAGCGACCCGGGACAGGCCGTCGGGCAGTACTTC.

V and J are TRBV20-1 and TRBJ2-7, with 11 bases that match TRBD2. Germline CDR1 and CDR2: DFQATT and SNEGSKA (reference sequence). This CDR3 is 14 amino acids long. Trimming took 6 bases from V and 3 from J; bases not matched to a gene: 7. The CDR3 here is CSAKGLAEYYEQYF. The CDR3, as DNA: TGCAGTGCCAAGGGACTAGCGGAGTACTACGAGCAGTACTTC.

The gene calls are TRBV2 and TRBJ1-2; a possible D gene is TRBD1 (5 bases). Trimming cost V 2 bases and J 4 bases, with 8 bases left between them. Per the germline V gene, CDR1 is SNHLY and CDR2 is FYNNEI. The length of the CDR3 is 13 residues. For the CDR3, the DNA is TGTGCCAGCAGTGAAAGGGGAACCTATGGCTACACCTTC. Translating gives CASSERGTYGYTF.

This clonotype was observed a handful of times. The chain carries TRBV18 and TRBJ2-5; no reliable D call. The CDR3 covers 16 residues. Per germline, CDR1 KGHSH and CDR2 LQKENI. Trimming pared 0 bases from V and 1 base from J, leaving 12 bases between. CDR3: CASSPPAGLRQETQYF. The CDR3 coding sequence is TGTGCCAGCTCACCACCGGCAGGATTACGCCAAGAGACCCAGTACTTC.

V and J are TRBV5-1 and TRBJ1-1; D is undetermined. CDR3 length: 13 residues. V was shortened by 4 bases and J by 3 bases, with 10 bases between the two germline ends. CDR1 is SGHRS, CDR2 YFSETQ, per germline. This CDR3 reads CASSSQQYTEAFF. For the CDR3, the DNA is TGCGCCAGCAGCAGCCAACAGTACACTGAAGCTTTCTTT.

A single count supports this clonotype. The chain recombines TRBV6-5 with TRBJ1-1; D remains unclear. Germline-derived CDR1 and CDR2 are MNHEY and SVGAGI. The V end lost 4 bases, the J end lost 12 bases, and 15 bases lay between the germline ends. CDR3 length: 12 residues. Written as DNA, the CDR3 is TGTGCCAGCAGTTCACCGGGCGAGGAAACTTTCTTT. Translation gives CASSSPGEETFF.

This clonotype was seen more than once but under ten times. The chain couples TRBV4-3 to TRBJ1-1, with 7 bases lining up with TRBD1. V shed 5 bases, J shed 0 bases, and the junction held 6 bases outside the gene matches. The CDR3 runs to 15 residues. Germline-derived CDR1 and CDR2 are LGHNA and YSLEER. The CDR3 loop is CASSTWGQLNTEAFF. CDR3 DNA: TGCGCCAGCAGCACGTGGGGACAGTTGAACACTGAAGCTTTCTTT.

The V call is TRBV6-2 or TRBV6-3, the J call TRBJ1-1, with TRBD1 as a possible D gene (5 bases). Germline loops: CDR1 MNHEY, CDR2 SVGEGT. The CDR3 covers 15 residues. The V end lost 0 bases, the J end lost 3 bases, and 11 bases lay between the germline ends. The CDR3 DNA reads TGTGCCAGCAGTTACTCAAGGGGTGTGTACACTGAAGCTTTCTTT. Encoded protein: CASSYSRGVYTEAFF.

CDR3: CSARRGRGGETQYF. The CDR3 bases are TGCAGTGCTAGGAGGGGCAGGGGAGGAGAGACCCAGTACTTC. This chain connects TRBV20-1 to TRBJ2-5, with D tentatively TRBD1 or TRBD2 (6 bases each). V gave up 3 bases and J gave up 4 bases, with 15 bases separating them. From germline, CDR1 is DFQATT and CDR2 SNEGSKA (reference sequence). The CDR3 extends over 14 amino acids.

The chain is built from TRBV6-5 and TRBJ1-2, with D perhaps matching TRBD1 (6 bases). Germline lookup yields CDR1 MNHEY and CDR2 SVGAGI. CDR3 length equals 17 residues. The V gene lost 0 bases and the J gene lost 0 bases, with 14 bases spanning the gap. This chain's CDR3 is CASSYSFHRASNYGYTF. The CDR3 DNA sequence: TGTGCCAGCAGTTACTCGTTCCACAGGGCCTCTAACTATGGCTACACCTTC.

The gene calls are TRBV20-1 and TRBJ2-7, with unresolved D. CDR3 length equals 15 residues. Germline CDR1 and CDR2: DFQATT and SNEGSKA (reference sequence). Trimming cost V 1 base and J 0 bases, with 13 bases left between them. The CDR3 DNA is TGCAGTGCTAGAGGACCGACGTACAGCTCCTACGAGCAGTACGTC. The encoded protein is CSARGPTYSSYEQYV.

There are a few counts of this clonotype. The chain combines TRBV14 with TRBJ2-1, with 12 nucleotides matching TRBD2. CDR1 is SGHDN and CDR2 is FVKESK in the germline V gene. V was clipped by 3 bases and J by 2 bases; unmatched bases: 2. This CDR3 is built from 16 residues. CDR3 bases: TGTGCCAGCAGCCACGGACTAGCGGGAACCTACAATGAGCAGTTCTTC. As protein: CASSHGLAGTYNEQFF.

This clonotype was detected many times. The chain employs TRBV6-4 and TRBJ2-3, with D perhaps TRBD2 (7 bases). Germline-derived CDR1 and CDR2 are MRHNA and SNTAGT. CDR3 size: 14 residues. The germline V and J ends were trimmed by 2 bases and 2 bases, with 8 bases remaining between them. The CDR3 reads CASSDGGATDTQYF. CDR3 nucleotide sequence: TGTGCCAGCAGTGACGGGGGGGCCACAGATACGCAGTATTTT.

This clonotype was recorded only once. J is TRBJ2-1 and V is TRBV20-1, with a possible D match to TRBD2 (5 bases). CDR3 length: 16 amino acids. In germline, CDR1 is DFQATT, CDR2 SNEGSKA (reference sequence). Trimming took off 5 bases at V and 4 bases at J, with 21 bases between the two ends. CDR3 region: CSAPFRKGSRYNEQFF. The CDR3 nucleotides read TGCAGTGCTCCTTTTCGGAAAGGGAGTAGGTACAATGAGCAGTTCTTC.

This clonotype has only a few counts. The rearrangement uses TRBV5-1 and TRBJ2-6; tentatively, D is TRBD2 (6 bases). The CDR3 length is 14 residues. Germline V lookup: CDR1 SGHRS, CDR2 YFSETQ. V shed 5 bases and J shed 0 bases, with 6 bases lying between them. The CDR3 region has the DNA TGCGCCAGCAGGGACTACTCTGGGGCCAACGTCCTGACTTTC. Encoded protein: CASRDYSGANVLTF.

The chain is built from TRBV12-3 or TRBV12-4 and TRBJ2-7; 9 bases fit TRBD1. This CDR3 spans 13 amino acids. V lost 3 bases and J lost 6; bases outside the gene matches: 3. The CDR3 protein is CASSFGTGLEQYF. The CDR3, as DNA: TGTGCCAGCAGTTTCGGGACAGGGCTCGAGCAGTACTTC.

The table lists this clonotype with many counts. The rearrangement links TRBV4-1 to TRBJ1-1, with 9 positions matching TRBD1. The ends lost 5 bases at V and 0 bases at J; junction bases unmatched: 10. Germline assignment: CDR1 MGHRA and CDR2 YSYEKL. This CDR3 region has 17 residues. Here the CDR3 reads CASSSLGDRVMNTEAFF. The CDR3 DNA follows: TGCGCCAGCAGCTCCCTAGGGGACAGGGTAATGAACACTGAAGCTTTCTTT.

In its sample, this clonotype was seen a few times. The genes are TRBV20-1 and TRBJ2-2, with TRBD2 matching over 7 bases. Germline CDR1 and CDR2: DFQATT and SNEGSKA (reference sequence). The J segment lost 0 bases and the V segment lost 2 bases, leaving 9 bases of the junction unmatched. This CDR3 has 17 residues. The DNA of the CDR3 is TGCAGTGCTAGACGGGGGGAGTTCCTTACGAACACCGGGGAGCTGTTTTTT. This codes for CSARRGEFLTNTGELFF.

This clonotype was counted only a few times. The rearrangement links TRBV11-2 to TRBJ1-1; D gene unclear. The germline V gene has CDR1 SGHAT and CDR2 FQNNGV. This CDR3 has 13 residues. The V end lost 1 base, the J end lost 3 bases, and 6 bases lay between the germline ends. The CDR3 region is CASSLVRHTEAFF. Here the CDR3 DNA reads TGTGCCAGCAGCTTAGTCCGACACACTGAAGCTTTCTTT.

V usage is TRBV24-1 and J usage is TRBJ2-3; D uncertain. There are 11 residues in the CDR3. V dropped 3 bases and J dropped 5 bases, with 2 bases sitting between them. Germline V gives CDR1 KGHDR, CDR2 SFDVKD. CDR3 residues: CATSDRDTQYF. CDR3 DNA: TGTGCCACCAGTGATCGAGATACGCAGTATTTT.

The chain carries TRBV6-5 and TRBJ1-2; the D gene is possibly TRBD1 (6 bases). The CDR3 is 13 amino acids. Per the germline V gene, CDR1 is MNHEY and CDR2 is SVGAGI. Trimming took off 2 bases at V and 8 bases at J, with 12 bases between the two ends. The CDR3 DNA is TGTGCCAGCAGTTACCCCCAGGGGAAGGGCTACACCTTC. Its translation is CASSYPQGKGYTF.

This clonotype appeared a few times. The chain couples TRBV6-5 to TRBJ1-1; maybe TRBD1 (5 bases). This CDR3 contains 15 residues. From germline, CDR1 is MNHEY and CDR2 SVGAGI. V was shortened by 5 bases and J by 5 bases, with 18 bases between the two germline ends. CDR3: CASSAGRGLVTEAFF. The CDR3 bases are TGTGCCAGCAGTGCAGGGCGGGGTTTGGTAACTGAAGCTTTCTTT.